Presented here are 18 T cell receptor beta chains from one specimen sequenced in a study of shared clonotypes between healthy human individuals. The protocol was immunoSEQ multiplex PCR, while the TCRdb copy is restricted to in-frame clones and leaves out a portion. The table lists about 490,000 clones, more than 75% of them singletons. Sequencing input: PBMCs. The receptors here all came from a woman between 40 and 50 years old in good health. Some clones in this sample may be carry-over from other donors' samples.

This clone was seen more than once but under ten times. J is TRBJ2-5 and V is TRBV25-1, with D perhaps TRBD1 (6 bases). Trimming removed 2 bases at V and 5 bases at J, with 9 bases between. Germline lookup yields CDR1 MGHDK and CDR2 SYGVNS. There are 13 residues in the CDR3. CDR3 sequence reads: CASSEQGRETQYF. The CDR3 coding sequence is TGTGCCAGCAGTGAACAGGGGCGGGAGACCCAGTACTTC.

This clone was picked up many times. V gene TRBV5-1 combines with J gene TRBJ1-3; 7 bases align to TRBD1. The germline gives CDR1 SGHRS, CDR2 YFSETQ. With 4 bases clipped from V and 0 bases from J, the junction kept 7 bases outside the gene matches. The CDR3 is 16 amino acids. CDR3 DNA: TGCGCCAGCAGCCCCTCGACAGGGAGCTCTGGAAACACCATATATTTT. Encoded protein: CASSPSTGSSGNTIYF.

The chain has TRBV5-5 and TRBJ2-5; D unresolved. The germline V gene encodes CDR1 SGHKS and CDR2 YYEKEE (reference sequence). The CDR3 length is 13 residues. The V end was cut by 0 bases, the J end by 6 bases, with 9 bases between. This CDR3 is CASSLASVQTQYF. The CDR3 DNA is TGTGCCAGCAGCTTGGCTTCGGTCCAGACCCAGTACTTC.

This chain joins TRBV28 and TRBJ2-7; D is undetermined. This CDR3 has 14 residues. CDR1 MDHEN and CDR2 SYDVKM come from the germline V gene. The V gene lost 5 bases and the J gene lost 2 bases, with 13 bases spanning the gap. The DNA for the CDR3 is TGTGCCAGCAGTCTTCTTCCCATTGCCTACGAGCAGTACTTC. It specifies CASSLLPIAYEQYF.

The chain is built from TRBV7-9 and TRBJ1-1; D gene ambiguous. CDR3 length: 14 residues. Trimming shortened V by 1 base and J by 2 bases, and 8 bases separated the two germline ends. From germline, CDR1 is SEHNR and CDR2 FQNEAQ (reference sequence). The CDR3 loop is CASSLGQTNTEAFF. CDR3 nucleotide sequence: TGTGCCAGCAGCTTAGGGCAGACAAACACTGAAGCTTTCTTT.

The CDR3 loop is CASSLGRSGEQFF. CDR3 sequence (DNA): TGTGCCAGCAGCTTAGGCAGGAGCGGGGAGCAGTTCTTC. The V and J genes are TRBV7-2 and TRBJ2-1; D may be TRBD2 (6 bases). Germline V gene lookup returns CDR1 SGHTA and CDR2 FQGNSA. V lost 1 base and J lost 10, with 11 bases in between. The CDR3 is 13 residues long.

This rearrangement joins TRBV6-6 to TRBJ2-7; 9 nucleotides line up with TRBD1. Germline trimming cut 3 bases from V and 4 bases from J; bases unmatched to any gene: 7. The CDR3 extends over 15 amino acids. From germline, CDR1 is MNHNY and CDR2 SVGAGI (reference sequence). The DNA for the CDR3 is TGTGCCAGCAGTTATCTCCGGGACAGGGATTACGAGCAGTACTTC. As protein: CASSYLRDRDYEQYF.

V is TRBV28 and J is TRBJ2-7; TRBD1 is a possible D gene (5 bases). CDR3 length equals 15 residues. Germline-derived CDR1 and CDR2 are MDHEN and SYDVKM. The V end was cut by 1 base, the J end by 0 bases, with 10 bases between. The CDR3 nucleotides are TGTGCCAGCAGTTTATTCAGGGCCCTCTCCTACGAGCAGTACTTC. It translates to CASSLFRALSYEQYF.

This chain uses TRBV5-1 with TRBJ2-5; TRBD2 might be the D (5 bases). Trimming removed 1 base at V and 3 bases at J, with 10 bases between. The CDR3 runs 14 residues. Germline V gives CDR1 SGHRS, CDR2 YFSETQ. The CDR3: CASSLSAGEETQYF. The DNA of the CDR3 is TGCGCCAGCAGCTTGTCGGCGGGTGAAGAGACCCAGTACTTC.

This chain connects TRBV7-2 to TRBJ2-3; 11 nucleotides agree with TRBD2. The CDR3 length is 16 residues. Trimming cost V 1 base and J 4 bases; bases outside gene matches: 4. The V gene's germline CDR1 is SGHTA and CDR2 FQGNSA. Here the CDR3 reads CASSLVSGRGPDTQYF. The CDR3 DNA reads TGTGCCAGCAGCTTAGTTAGCGGGAGGGGACCAGATACGCAGTATTTT.

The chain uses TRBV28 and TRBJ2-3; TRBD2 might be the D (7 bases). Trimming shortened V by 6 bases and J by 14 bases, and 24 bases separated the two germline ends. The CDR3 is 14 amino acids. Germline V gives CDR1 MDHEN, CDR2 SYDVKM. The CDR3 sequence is CASSSGTGGLNRYF. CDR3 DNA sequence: TGTGCCAGCAGCTCCGGGACGGGGGGCTTAAATCGGTATTTT.

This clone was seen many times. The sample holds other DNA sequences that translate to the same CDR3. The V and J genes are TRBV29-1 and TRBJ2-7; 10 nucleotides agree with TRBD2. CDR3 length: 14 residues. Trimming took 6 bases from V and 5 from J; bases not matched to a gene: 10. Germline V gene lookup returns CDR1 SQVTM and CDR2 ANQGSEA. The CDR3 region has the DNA TGCAGCGTCCAAGGAGGGGGACTAGCGAACGAGCAGTACTTC. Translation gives CSVQGGGLANEQYF.

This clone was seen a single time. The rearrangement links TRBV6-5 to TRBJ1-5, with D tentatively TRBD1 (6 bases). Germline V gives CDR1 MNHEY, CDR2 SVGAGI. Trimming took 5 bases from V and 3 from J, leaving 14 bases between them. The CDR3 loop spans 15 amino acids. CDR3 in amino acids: CASSPLQGDNQPQHF. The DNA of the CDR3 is TGTGCCAGCAGTCCCCTACAGGGAGACAATCAGCCCCAGCATTTT.

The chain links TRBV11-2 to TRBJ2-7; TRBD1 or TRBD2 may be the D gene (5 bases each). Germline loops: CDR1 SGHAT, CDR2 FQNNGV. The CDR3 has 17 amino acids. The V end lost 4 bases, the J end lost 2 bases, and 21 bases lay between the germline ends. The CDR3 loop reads CASSSPASAGAAYEQYF. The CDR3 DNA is TGTGCCAGCAGCTCCCCGGCGTCTGCCGGGGCCGCCTACGAGCAGTACTTC.

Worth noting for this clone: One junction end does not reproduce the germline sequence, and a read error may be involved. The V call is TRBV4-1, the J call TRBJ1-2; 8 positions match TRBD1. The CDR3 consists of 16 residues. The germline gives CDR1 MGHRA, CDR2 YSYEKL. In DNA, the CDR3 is TGCGCCAGCAGCCAACCGGGACAGGCCCCCCGAAGCCCAACAGTATTC. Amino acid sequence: CASSQPGQAPRSPTVF.

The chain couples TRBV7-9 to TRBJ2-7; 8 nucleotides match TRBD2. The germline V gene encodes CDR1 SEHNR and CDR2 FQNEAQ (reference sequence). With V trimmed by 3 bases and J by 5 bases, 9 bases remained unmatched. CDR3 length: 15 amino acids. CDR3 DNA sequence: TGTGCCAGCAGCTTTCAGACCGGGACTAGGAACGAGCAGTACTTC. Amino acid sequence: CASSFQTGTRNEQYF. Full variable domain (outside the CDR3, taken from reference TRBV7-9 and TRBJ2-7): DTGVSQNPRHKITKRGQNVTFRCDPISEHNRLYWYRQTLGQGPEFLTYFQNEAQLEKSRLLSDRFSAERPKGSFSTLEIQRTEQGDSAMYLCASSFQTGTRNEQYFGPGTRLTVT.

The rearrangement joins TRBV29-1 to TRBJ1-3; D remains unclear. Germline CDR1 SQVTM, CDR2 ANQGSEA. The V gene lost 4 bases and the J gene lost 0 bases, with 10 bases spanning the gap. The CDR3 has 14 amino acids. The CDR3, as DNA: TGCAGCGTTGTTAAGGGCAGCTCTGGAAACACCATATATTTT. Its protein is CSVVKGSSGNTIYF.

The CDR3 reads CASSLFLLNTGELFF. The CDR3 DNA follows: TGTGCCAGCAGCTTATTCTTGCTGAACACCGGGGAGCTGTTTTTT. This sequence joins TRBV7-2 and TRBJ2-2; the D is unclear. The germline CDR1 and CDR2 sequences are SGHTA and FQGNSA. V lost 2 bases to trimming and J lost 1 base, with 8 bases between them. The CDR3 totals 15 residues.